The T cell receptor (beta chain) described here comes from a study of post-analysis software for immune sequencing data. Unique molecular identifiers had been added to the TCR beta cDNA libraries. Input of roughly 0.9 to 11 million T cells yielded 450,000 to 550,000 cDNA molecules. TCRdb analysed the PCR reads with MiXCR anew, one entry per CDR3 protein. The sample has about 770,000 distinct CDR3 sequences, 46% seen once; the top ten hold 4.9%. CDR3 length: 13 residues. V lost 5 bases and J lost 4, with 10 bases in between. Germline V gives CDR1 SGHRS, CDR2 YFSETQ. A remark on this clonotype: The antigen is undetermined.

Study-level points and caveats: Normalized Chao1 diversity was significantly lower in multiple sclerosis patients than in controls. Comparison of patients with controls showed five TRBV segments more frequent in patients, TRBV5-6, TRBV5-1 and TRBV20-1 among them.

The chain combines TRBV5-1 with TRBJ2-1; D ambiguous. The receptor's source is a girl aged 10 to 17 with multiple sclerosis. Sequencing used blood. The CDR3: CASREPLYNEQFF. The CDR3 DNA reads as TGCGCCAGCAGGGAGCCTCTATACAATGAGCAGTTCTTC.